Below are 23 T cell receptor beta chains sequenced from a single sample in a study of siplizumab effects on memory and regulatory T cells. The table came from immunoSEQ multiplex PCR; TCRdb's copy has only in-frame clones and leaves some out. The sample lists approximately 120,000 clones; approximately 92% were seen once. The sequenced sample consisted of non-Treg CD4+ T cells sorted from blood. These receptors all stem from a human donor in good health.

The chain uses TRBV6-1 and TRBJ1-4, with TRBD1 as a possible D gene (5 bases). Germline CDR1 reads MNHNS; CDR2 reads SASEGT. Deletions cut 5 bases from V and 0 bases from J, with 10 bases between. The length of the CDR3 is 15 residues. The CDR3 region is CASSSRGSTNEKLFF. CDR3 in DNA: TGTGCCAGCAGTAGCCGGGGGTCAACTAATGAAAAACTGTTTTTT.

This clone turned up a few times. The rearrangement joins TRBV10-1 to TRBJ2-7, with a tentative D call TRBD1 (5 bases). The germline CDR1 and CDR2 sequences are WNHNN and SYGVQD (reference sequence). Trimming took 6 bases from V and 0 from J, leaving 12 bases between them. CDR3 length equals 14 residues. The CDR3 loop is CASSPTASSYEQYF. The CDR3 DNA reads as TGCGCCAGCAGCCCGACAGCAAGCTCCTACGAGCAGTACTTC.

V and J are TRBV18 and TRBJ2-7; weak D call: TRBD1 (5 bases). Germline V CDR1 and CDR2: KGHSH, LQKENI. Trimming cost V 1 base and J 2 bases, with 9 bases left between them. This CDR3 has 14 residues. The CDR3 region has the DNA TGTGCCAGCTCACCACTCTCAGGGACCTACGAGCAGTACTTC. Translation: CASSPLSGTYEQYF.

This clone was detected once. The chain has TRBV15 and TRBJ1-3, with TRBD1 matching over 9 bases. Germline loops: CDR1 LNHNV, CDR2 YYDKDF (reference sequence). V lost 6 bases and J lost 4; bases outside the gene matches: 7. The CDR3 contains 15 residues. CDR3 residues: CATRRDRVEGNTIYF. DNA for the CDR3: TGTGCCACCAGACGGGACAGGGTAGAGGGAAACACCATATATTTT.

The J gene is TRBJ1-2, the V gene TRBV20-1, with D uncertain. The CDR3 loop spans 11 amino acids. Deletions cut 1 base from V and 5 bases from J, with 5 bases between. The germline V gene encodes CDR1 DFQATT and CDR2 SNEGSKA (reference sequence). The CDR3 reads CSARANYGYTF. CDR3 coding DNA: TGCAGTGCTAGAGCAAATTATGGCTACACCTTC.

This chain uses TRBV2 with TRBJ2-7; 11 positions agree with TRBD1. V trimming: 5 bases; J trimming: 13 bases; junction bases outside the gene matches: 13. The CDR3 loop spans 14 amino acids. Germline V lookup: CDR1 SNHLY, CDR2 FYNNEI. This CDR3 is CASSSSGTGGGEYF. CDR3 nucleotides: TGTGCCAGCAGTTCCTCCGGGACAGGGGGAGGTGAATACTTC.

This chain uses TRBV2 with TRBJ2-3, with 16 bases fitting TRBD2. CDR1 and CDR2 (germline): SNHLY, FYNNEI. V dropped 5 bases and J dropped 6; count of bases not matched to a gene: 5. This CDR3 has 16 amino acids. DNA of the CDR3: TGTGCCAGCAGTATGGGACTAGCGGGGGGGTCGGATACGCAGTATTTT. Protein: CASSMGLAGGSDTQYF.

On this clone itself: This sample includes further DNA sequences coding for the same CDR3. The chain couples TRBV7-9 to TRBJ1-6; unclear D gene. CDR1 and CDR2 from the germline V gene are SEHNR and FQNEAQ (reference sequence). This CDR3 comprises 14 residues. Trimming stripped 1 base from V and 6 bases from J, with 7 bases between. The CDR3 here is CASSLGQVNSPLHF. The CDR3 DNA reads as TGTGCCAGCAGCTTAGGGCAGGTTAATTCACCCCTCCACTTT.

The chain employs TRBV6-4 and TRBJ2-1; D gene ambiguous. Germline-derived CDR1 and CDR2 are MRHNA and SNTAGT. Between the trimmed V and J ends, which lost 0 bases and 8 bases, there was a span of 8 bases. The length of the CDR3 is 13 residues. CDR3 sequence: CASSDSVVHEQFF. CDR3 bases: TGTGCCAGCAGTGACTCGGTAGTCCATGAGCAGTTCTTC.

The rearrangement links TRBV7-2 to TRBJ1-1; D gene uncertain. The length of the CDR3 is 12 residues. Looked up from germline, CDR1 is SGHTA and CDR2 is FQGNSA. The V gene lost 2 bases and the J gene lost 1 base, with 2 bases spanning the gap. The CDR3 DNA sequence: TGTGCCAGCAGCTTAACGAACACTGAAGCTTTCTTT. It translates to CASSLTNTEAFF. The full variable domain, rest sourced from reference TRBV7-2 and TRBJ1-1, is GAGVSQSPSNKVTEKGKDVELRCDPISGHTALYWYRQSLGQGLEFLIYFQGNSAPDKSGLPSDRFSAERTGGSVSTLTIQRTQQEDSAVYLCASSLTNTEAFFGQGTRLTVV.

V is TRBV19 and J is TRBJ1-5; D is possibly TRBD1 (5 bases). There are 15 residues in the CDR3. Trimming removed 4 bases at V and 3 bases at J, with 13 bases between. CDR1 and CDR2 (germline): LNHDA, SQIVND (reference sequence). The CDR3 region has the DNA TGTGCCAGTAGTAAGGACATAAGTGCCAATCAGCCCCAGCATTTT. It codes for CASSKDISANQPQHF.

The chain has TRBV9 and TRBJ1-3; TRBD1 agrees at 8 bases. With 2 bases clipped from V and 0 bases from J, the junction kept 16 bases outside the gene matches. There are 20 residues in the CDR3. CDR1 and CDR2 from the germline V gene are SGDLS and YYNGEE. The chain's CDR3 is CASSVMWFGDRSASGNTIYF. The CDR3 region has the DNA TGTGCCAGCAGCGTTATGTGGTTTGGGGACAGGTCTGCCTCTGGAAACACCATATATTTT.

The chain's CDR3 is CASSRGDSNQPQHF. The CDR3 DNA sequence: TGTGCCAGCAGCAGGGGGGACAGCAATCAGCCCCAGCATTTT. The chain uses TRBV6-1 and TRBJ1-5, with 7 bases that match TRBD1. After removal of 6 bases from V and 1 base from J, the junction contained 3 bases not matched to a gene. Germline assignment: CDR1 MNHNS and CDR2 SASEGT. The CDR3 has 14 amino acids.

This clone was observed once. The V gene is TRBV5-5, the J gene TRBJ1-4; D is uncertain. The CDR3 is 13 amino acids. V lost 1 base to trimming and J lost 7 bases, with 8 bases between them. The germline V gene encodes CDR1 SGHKS and CDR2 YYEKEE (reference sequence). This chain's CDR3 is CASSLISGEKLFF. The CDR3 nucleotides are TGTGCCAGCAGCTTGATAAGCGGTGAAAAACTGTTTTTT. Complete variable domain (other parts from reference TRBV5-5 and TRBJ1-4): DAGVTQSPTHLIKTRGQQVTLRCSPISGHKSVSWYQQVLGQGPQFIFQYYEKEERGRGNFPDRFSARQFPNYSSELNVNALLLGDSALYLCASSLISGEKLFFGSGTQLSVL.

CDR3: CASRTGTISYNSPLHF. DNA for the CDR3: TGTGCCAGCCGGACAGGAACGATCTCCTATAATTCACCCCTCCACTTT. The gene calls are TRBV19 and TRBJ1-6, with TRBD1 matching over 7 bases. Germline CDR1 reads LNHDA; CDR2 reads SQIVND (reference sequence). The CDR3 is 16 amino acids. J was trimmed by 0 bases and V by 9 bases; bases with no gene match: 8.

The DNA of the CDR3 is TGCAGCGTCGCTGGGGTGTTTATGAACACTGAAGCTTTCTTT. Translated, it gives CSVAGVFMNTEAFF. The chain employs TRBV29-1 and TRBJ1-1; D is unresolved. The CDR3 totals 14 residues. Germline values: CDR1 SQVTM, CDR2 ANQGSEA. Deletions cut 6 bases from V and 0 bases from J, with 14 bases between.

This clone has a single count. The chain has TRBV19 and TRBJ1-4; D is unclear. The germline V gene encodes CDR1 LNHDA and CDR2 SQIVND (reference sequence). The CDR3 is made up of 18 amino acids. V dropped 6 bases and J dropped 0 bases, with 20 bases sitting between them. CDR3: CASSTVGRAPATNEKLFF. The CDR3 region has the DNA TGTGCCAGTAGCACCGTGGGTCGGGCACCGGCAACTAATGAAAAACTGTTTTTT.

This clone was seen once. V gene TRBV2 combines with J gene TRBJ2-1; TRBD1 matches at 7 bases. The CDR3 consists of 14 residues. Looked up from germline, CDR1 is SNHLY and CDR2 is FYNNEI. V lost 4 bases and J lost 2; bases outside the gene matches: 2. CDR3 protein: CASSGQGPYNEQFF. DNA of the CDR3: TGTGCCAGCAGTGGACAGGGCCCCTACAATGAGCAGTTCTTC. Full variable domain (remainder filled in from reference TRBV2 and TRBJ2-1): EPEVTQTPSHQVTQMGQEVILRCVPISNHLYFYWYRQILGQKVEFLVSFYNNEISEKSEIFDDQFSVERPDGSNFTLKIRSTKLEDSAMYFCASSGQGPYNEQFFGPGTRLTVL.

This chain joins TRBV5-6 and TRBJ2-5; 14 nucleotides align to TRBD2. Germline values: CDR1 SGHDT, CDR2 YYEEEE. Unmatched junction bases numbered 7, after V lost 3 bases and J lost 6 bases. The CDR3 sequence is 16 residues long. CDR3 protein: CASSSTGTSGGKTQYF. CDR3 DNA sequence: TGTGCCAGCAGCTCCACCGGGACTAGCGGGGGAAAGACCCAGTACTTC.

This chain connects TRBV18 to TRBJ2-2; 7 positions agree with TRBD1. Trimming removed 5 bases from V and 1 base from J; junction bases left unmatched: 1. The CDR3 is 14 amino acids. Germline assignment: CDR1 KGHSH and CDR2 LQKENI. For the CDR3, the DNA is TGTGCCAGCTCAAGGGACAGGAACACCGGGGAGCTGTTTTTT. The encoded protein is CASSRDRNTGELFF. The complete variable domain, with remaining parts taken from reference TRBV18 and TRBJ2-2, reads NAGVMQNPRHLVRRRGQEARLRCSPMKGHSHVYWYRQLPEEGLKFMVYLQKENIIDESGMPKERFSAEFPKEGPSILRIQQVVRGDSAAYFCASSRDRNTGELFFGEGSRLTVL.

The gene calls are TRBV6-4 and TRBJ2-3; 8 bases line up with TRBD2. Germline assignment: CDR1 MRHNA and CDR2 SNTAGT. V shed 2 bases and J 1 base; nucleotides not matched to a gene: 5. The CDR3 length is 16 residues. The CDR3, as DNA: TGTGCCAGCAGTGACCGTTTCGGGGGGGGCACAGATACGCAGTATTTT. This encodes CASSDRFGGGTDTQYF.

The chain couples TRBV18 to TRBJ1-6; D remains unclear. Germline CDR1 and CDR2: KGHSH and LQKENI. The germline V and J ends were trimmed by 3 bases and 5 bases, with 5 bases remaining between them. The CDR3 length is 13 residues. The CDR3 nucleotides read TGTGCCAGCTCACCGGACGATAATTCACCCCTCCACTTT. Protein product: CASSPDDNSPLHF.

The chain has TRBV19 and TRBJ1-5; D perhaps matches TRBD1 (5 bases). Germline CDR1 and CDR2: LNHDA and SQIVND (reference sequence). V was shortened by 8 bases and J by 3 bases, with 14 bases between the two germline ends. CDR3 size: 14 residues. The CDR3 spells CASRMTGHNQPQHF. In DNA form, the CDR3 reads TGTGCCAGTCGAATGACTGGACACAATCAGCCCCAGCATTTT.